These 27 T cell receptor beta chains originate from one sample sequenced in a study of response to subunit inactivated influenza vaccine. TCRdb processed the RT-PCR reads anew with MiXCR; each CDR3 protein has one entry. The table lists about 520,000 distinct CDR3 sequences, less than 30% of them singletons, with 1.5% to 2% in the top ten. The sequenced sample was CD4+ T cells sorted from PBMCs, obtained more than 4 days after vaccination. Source of these receptors: a man aged 50-59 years who received an inactivated influenza vaccine.

The chain employs TRBV7-8 and TRBJ2-3; D is possibly TRBD1 or TRBD2 (5 bases each). Trimming removed 5 bases at V and 6 bases at J, with 12 bases between. From germline, CDR1 is SGHVS and CDR2 FQNEAQ. CDR3 size: 13 residues. CDR3 in amino acids: CASSRDPRDTQYF. CDR3 DNA sequence: TGTGCCAGCAGCCGGGACCCCAGGGATACGCAGTATTTT.

The chain couples TRBV4-1 to TRBJ2-5; D not certain. Deletions cut 4 bases from V and 7 bases from J, with 10 bases between. The CDR3 is 12 amino acids. Germline V gene data show CDR1 as MGHRA and CDR2 as YSYEKL. Here the CDR3 DNA reads TGCGCCAGCAGCCCAGTGGTGGGGACCCAGTACTTC. It codes for CASSPVVGTQYF.

V and J are TRBV29-1 and TRBJ2-7, with 9 nucleotides matching TRBD1. Unmatched junction bases numbered 5, after V lost 7 bases and J lost 7 bases. This CDR3 contains 11 residues. Germline V gene lookup returns CDR1 SQVTM and CDR2 ANQGSEA. CDR3: CSAGTGREQYF. The CDR3 region has the DNA TGCAGCGCCGGGACAGGGCGGGAGCAGTACTTC.

The chain combines TRBV3-1 with TRBJ2-1; 14 bases agree with TRBD2. Trimming took 4 bases from V and 2 from J; bases not matched to a gene: 4. Per the germline V gene, CDR1 is LGHDT and CDR2 is YNNKEL (reference sequence). This CDR3 region has 17 residues. The DNA of the CDR3 is TGTGCCAGCAGCCTCCTGACTAGCGGGAGGGCCTACAATGAGCAGTTCTTC. Its translation is CASSLLTSGRAYNEQFF.

This clonotype was counted at least ten times. J is TRBJ1-4 and V is TRBV9, with TRBD1 matching 12 bases. CDR3 length: 14 amino acids. The V and J ends lost 4 bases and 8 bases, in that order; junction bases with no gene match: 3. Germline loops: CDR1 SGDLS, CDR2 YYNGEE. CDR3 amino acids: CASSRDRGREKLFF. CDR3 DNA: TGTGCCAGCAGCCGGGACAGGGGGCGAGAAAAACTGTTTTTT.

This clonotype was detected only a few times. The J gene is TRBJ1-3, the V gene TRBV6-1; D not certain. The CDR3 sequence is 14 residues long. Germline V gene lookup returns CDR1 MNHNS and CDR2 SASEGT. V lost 10 bases, J lost 3 bases, and 16 bases lay in between. The CDR3 region is CAKHMAGIGNTIYF. CDR3 coding DNA: TGTGCCAAACACATGGCGGGAATTGGAAACACCATATATTTT.

This clonotype turned up a few times. The J gene is TRBJ2-1, the V gene TRBV6-5, with no clear D. The germline V and J ends were trimmed by 7 bases and 3 bases, with 16 bases remaining between them. CDR3 length equals 15 residues. CDR1 MNHEY and CDR2 SVGAGI come from the germline V gene. The CDR3 nucleotides read TGTGCCAGCATTATCAGGTTCCCCCTCTACAATGAGCAGTTCTTC. Residues: CASIIRFPLYNEQFF.

The chain carries TRBV20-1 and TRBJ1-4, with D hard to call. Between the trimmed V and J ends, which lost 3 bases and 10 bases, there was a span of 15 bases. CDR1 is DFQATT, CDR2 SNEGSKA, per germline (reference sequence). The CDR3 consists of 13 residues. CDR3 sequence reads: CSASQRAVRKLFF. CDR3 coding DNA: TGCAGTGCTAGTCAGAGGGCAGTGAGAAAACTGTTTTTT.

This clonotype showed up just a few times. The chain's CDR3 is CSVGQGVRTEAFF. The CDR3, as DNA: TGCAGCGTTGGACAGGGGGTGCGTACTGAAGCTTTCTTT. The gene calls are TRBV29-1 and TRBJ1-1; TRBD1 matches at 9 bases. The CDR3 runs to 13 residues. Germline lookup yields CDR1 SQVTM and CDR2 ANQGSEA. V trimming: 4 bases; J trimming: 5 bases; junction bases outside the gene matches: 5.

This clonotype came up a few times. The chain is built from TRBV4-2 and TRBJ2-5; D is possibly TRBD2 (6 bases). Germline V gives CDR1 LGHNA, CDR2 YNFKEQ. V was pared by 0 bases and J by 4 bases, with 12 bases between. The CDR3 is 15 residues long. CDR3 sequence (DNA): TGTGCCAGCAGCCAAGAGGGACTTAGCTTAGAGACCCAGTACTTC. It yields the protein CASSQEGLSLETQYF.

The table lists this clonotype with a few counts. V gene TRBV5-1 combines with J gene TRBJ2-3, with TRBD1 matching 12 bases. The CDR3 sequence is 16 residues long. CDR1 is SGHRS, CDR2 YFSETQ, per germline. V gave up 4 bases and J gave up 4 bases; unmatched junction bases: 7. The CDR3 spells CASSPTGTGGPDTQYF. CDR3 in DNA: TGCGCCAGCAGCCCCACCGGGACAGGGGGCCCAGATACGCAGTATTTT.

This chain connects TRBV18 to TRBJ2-4; D possibly corresponds to TRBD2 (6 bases). Germline loops: CDR1 KGHSH, CDR2 LQKENI. The CDR3 extends over 13 amino acids. Trimming left V 8 bases short and J 0 bases short, with 8 bases between. This CDR3 is CASTGVAKNIQYF. DNA of the CDR3: TGTGCCAGCACGGGGGTAGCCAAAAACATTCAGTACTTC.

This rearrangement joins TRBV20-1 to TRBJ2-5; TRBD2 agrees at 10 bases. V lost 4 bases, J lost 5 bases, and 7 bases stayed unmatched. The CDR3 covers 14 residues. The germline V gene encodes CDR1 DFQATT and CDR2 SNEGSKA (reference sequence). CDR3 sequence: CSATHLAGVETQYF. The CDR3 DNA reads as TGCAGTGCTACCCATCTAGCGGGAGTTGAGACCCAGTACTTC.

This chain links TRBV12-3 or TRBV12-4 with TRBJ1-3; no clear D gene. V lost 6 bases to trimming and J lost 0 bases, with 12 bases between them. This CDR3 has 15 residues. This chain's CDR3 is CASSISLTSGNTIYF. CDR3 DNA: TGTGCCAGCAGCATCTCCCTCACCTCTGGAAACACCATATATTTT.

This clonotype was observed a handful of times. This chain uses TRBV6-1 with TRBJ2-2; 7 bases align to TRBD2. CDR1 and CDR2 (germline): MNHNS, SASEGT. The CDR3 length is 14 residues. With 8 bases clipped from V and 4 bases from J, the junction kept 7 bases outside the gene matches. The CDR3 sequence: CASLGGTGTGELFF. DNA of the CDR3: TGTGCCAGCCTGGGGGGGACCGGCACCGGGGAGCTGTTTTTT.

This clonotype was seen a handful of times. V gene TRBV4-2 combines with J gene TRBJ1-5, with no clear D. Trimming cost V 0 bases and J 3 bases, with 9 bases left between them. The CDR3 has 15 amino acids. Germline-derived CDR1 and CDR2 are LGHNA and YNFKEQ. CDR3 DNA: TGTGCCAGCAGCCAAGATCACAGCTACAATCAGCCCCAGCATTTT. Its translation: CASSQDHSYNQPQHF.

This clonotype was seen many times. The chain employs TRBV29-1 and TRBJ2-3; a possible D gene is TRBD1 (6 bases). Germline V gene lookup returns CDR1 SQVTM and CDR2 ANQGSEA. The CDR3 totals 14 residues. Trimming stripped 7 bases from V and 0 bases from J, with 14 bases between. As DNA, the CDR3 is TGCAGCGCGGCCCAGCAGGGGAGCACAGATACGCAGTATTTT. Its translation: CSAAQQGSTDTQYF.

V gene TRBV21-1 combines with J gene TRBJ2-5; the DNA was not used to check the table's D call, TRBD2. TRBV21-1 is deemed a pseudogene. The CDR3 is 18 residues long. The CDR3 sequence is CASSKGASGGAGQETQYF. In DNA form, the CDR3 reads TGTGCCAGCAGCAAAGGCGCTAGCGGGGGGGCCGGGCAAGAGACCCAGTACTTC.

CDR3 sequence (DNA): TGCAGCGTGGGGCTGGCCGAGGGGACCCAGTACTTC. This codes for CSVGLAEGTQYF. This sequence joins TRBV29-1 and TRBJ2-5; either TRBD1 or TRBD2 may supply D (5 bases each). This CDR3 region has 12 residues. Deletions cut 6 bases from V and 7 bases from J, with 15 bases between. CDR1 and CDR2 (germline): SQVTM, ANQGSEA.

The chain combines TRBV18 with TRBJ2-7; D unclear. This CDR3 is built from 12 residues. In germline, CDR1 is KGHSH, CDR2 LQKENI. Trimming took off 3 bases at V and 5 bases at J, with 8 bases between the two ends. DNA of the CDR3: TGTGCCAGCTCACCCTTTGGGGACGAGCAGTACTTC. It translates to CASSPFGDEQYF.

This chain joins TRBV28 and TRBJ2-7, with D perhaps TRBD1 or TRBD2 (5 bases each). The CDR3 totals 12 residues. Germline V gene sequence: CDR1 MDHEN, CDR2 SYDVKM. V was trimmed by 10 bases and J by 2 bases, leaving 12 bases between them. In DNA form, the CDR3 reads TGTGCCACCCATGGGACCACCTACGAGCAGTACTTC. Protein product: CATHGTTYEQYF.

This clonotype was counted a few times. The chain combines TRBV28 with TRBJ2-3; 9 positions agree with TRBD2. Germline assignment: CDR1 MDHEN and CDR2 SYDVKM. The J segment lost 5 bases and the V segment lost 5 bases, leaving 5 bases of the junction unmatched. The CDR3 totals 14 residues. CDR3 amino acids: CASSVAGEGDTQYF. For the CDR3, the DNA is TGTGCCAGCAGTGTAGCGGGAGAGGGAGATACGCAGTATTTT.

The rearrangement uses TRBV20-1 and TRBJ2-3; no firm D call. The CDR3 totals 13 residues. The V and J ends lost 0 bases and 2 bases respectively, with 6 bases between them. Looked up from germline, CDR1 is DFQATT and CDR2 is SNEGSKA (reference sequence). CDR3 bases: TGCAGTGCTAGAGACGGAAACACAGATACGCAGTATTTT. This codes for CSARDGNTDTQYF.

In its sample, this clonotype was seen many times. The chain uses TRBV7-2 and TRBJ1-5; D is ambiguous. The CDR3 covers 14 residues. Trimming took off 4 bases at V and 4 bases at J, with 11 bases between the two ends. Germline V gives CDR1 SGHTA, CDR2 FQGNSA. This chain's CDR3 is CASSSGKGNQPQHF. The DNA for the CDR3 is TGTGCCAGCAGCTCCGGGAAGGGAAATCAGCCCCAGCATTTT.

The chain has TRBV7-2 and TRBJ2-3; 8 bases line up with TRBD1. The CDR3 contains 15 residues. Germline values: CDR1 SGHTA, CDR2 FQGNSA. Trimming took 0 bases from V and 4 from J; bases not matched to a gene: 3. As DNA, the CDR3 is TGTGCCAGCAGCTTAGCGACAGGGGTTGCAGATACGCAGTATTTT. Its translation is CASSLATGVADTQYF.

The chain joins TRBV20-1 to TRBJ1-5; D gene ambiguous. Germline-derived CDR1 and CDR2 are DFQATT and SNEGSKA (reference sequence). The CDR3 consists of 15 residues. With 3 bases removed from V and 0 bases from J, the gap between germline ends came to 12 bases. The CDR3 spells CSASGGRASNQPQHF. The CDR3 DNA follows: TGCAGTGCTAGCGGCGGACGAGCTAGCAATCAGCCCCAGCATTTT.

This chain uses TRBV6-1 with TRBJ1-1; 7 bases match TRBD1. This CDR3 is built from 13 residues. J lost 5 bases, V lost 9 bases, and 9 bases had no gene match. The germline V gene encodes CDR1 MNHNS and CDR2 SASEGT. CDR3 coding DNA: TGTGCCAGTTATAGACAGGGTGGGACTGAAGCTTTCTTT. Its protein is CASYRQGGTEAFF.